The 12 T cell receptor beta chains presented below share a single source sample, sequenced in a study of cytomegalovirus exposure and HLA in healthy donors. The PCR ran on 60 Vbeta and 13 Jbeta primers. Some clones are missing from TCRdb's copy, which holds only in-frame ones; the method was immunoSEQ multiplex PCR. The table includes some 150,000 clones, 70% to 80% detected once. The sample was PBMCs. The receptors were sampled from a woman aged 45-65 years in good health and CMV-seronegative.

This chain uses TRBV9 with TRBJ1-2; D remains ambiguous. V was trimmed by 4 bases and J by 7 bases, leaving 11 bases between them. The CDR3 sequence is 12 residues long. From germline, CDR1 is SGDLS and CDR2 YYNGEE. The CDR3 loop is CASSFYFFGYTF. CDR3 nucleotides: TGTGCCAGCAGCTTTTATTTTTTTGGCTACACCTTC.

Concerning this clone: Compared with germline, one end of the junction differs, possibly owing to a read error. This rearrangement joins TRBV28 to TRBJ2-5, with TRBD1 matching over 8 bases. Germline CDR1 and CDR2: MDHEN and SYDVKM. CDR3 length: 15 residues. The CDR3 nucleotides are TGTGTCAGCAGGTCACCTACAGGGGGACGAGAGACCCAGTACTTC. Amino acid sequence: CVSRSPTGGRETQYF.

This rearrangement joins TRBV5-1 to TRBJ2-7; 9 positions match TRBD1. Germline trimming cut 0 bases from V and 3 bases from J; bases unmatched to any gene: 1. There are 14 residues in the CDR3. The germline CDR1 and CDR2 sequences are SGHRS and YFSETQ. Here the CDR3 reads CASSLVGQGYEQYF. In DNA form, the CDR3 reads TGCGCCAGCAGCTTGGTGGGACAGGGCTACGAGCAGTACTTC.

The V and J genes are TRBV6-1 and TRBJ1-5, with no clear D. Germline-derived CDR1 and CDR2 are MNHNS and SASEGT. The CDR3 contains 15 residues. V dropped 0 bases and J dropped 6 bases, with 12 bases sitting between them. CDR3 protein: CASSEARRVSQPQHF. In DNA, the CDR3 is TGTGCCAGCAGTGAAGCCAGGAGGGTAAGTCAGCCCCAGCATTTT.

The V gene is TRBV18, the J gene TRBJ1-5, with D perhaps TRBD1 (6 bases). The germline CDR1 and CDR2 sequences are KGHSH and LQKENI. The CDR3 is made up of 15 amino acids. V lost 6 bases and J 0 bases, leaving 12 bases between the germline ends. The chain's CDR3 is CASSEDSISNQPQHF. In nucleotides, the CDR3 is TGTGCCAGCTCCGAGGACAGTATTAGCAATCAGCCCCAGCATTTT.

The CDR3 loop reads CASSLVAGFSNTGELFF. CDR3 in DNA: TGTGCCAGCAGCTTAGTGGCAGGGTTCTCGAACACCGGGGAGCTGTTTTTT. This chain links TRBV7-8 with TRBJ2-2, with D perhaps matching TRBD1 (5 bases). CDR1 is SGHVS and CDR2 is FQNEAQ in the germline V gene. With 1 base removed from V and 0 bases from J, the gap between germline ends came to 12 bases. The CDR3 loop spans 17 amino acids. The whole variable domain, remainder taken from reference TRBV7-8 and TRBJ2-2, is GAGVSQSPRYKVAKRGQDVALRCDPISGHVSLFWYQQALGQGPEFLTYFQNEAQLDKSGLPSDRFFAERPEGSVSTLKIQRTQQEDSAVYLCASSLVAGFSNTGELFFGEGSRLTVL.

The CDR3 protein is CASKAGTSGTPGELFF. The CDR3 nucleotides are TGTGCCAGCAAGGCGGGGACTAGCGGGACCCCCGGGGAGCTGTTTTTT. The chain uses TRBV9 and TRBJ2-2, with TRBD2 matching 13 bases. The junction had 8 bases not matched to a gene; V was cut back by 6 bases and J by 6 bases. Germline V lookup: CDR1 SGDLS, CDR2 YYNGEE. The CDR3 is 16 residues long.

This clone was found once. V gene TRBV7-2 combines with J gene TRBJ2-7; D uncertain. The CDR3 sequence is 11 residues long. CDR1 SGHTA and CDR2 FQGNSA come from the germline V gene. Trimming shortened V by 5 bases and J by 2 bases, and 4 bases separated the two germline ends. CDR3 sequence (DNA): TGTGCCAGCAGCATAACCTACGAGCAGTACTTC. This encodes CASSITYEQYF.

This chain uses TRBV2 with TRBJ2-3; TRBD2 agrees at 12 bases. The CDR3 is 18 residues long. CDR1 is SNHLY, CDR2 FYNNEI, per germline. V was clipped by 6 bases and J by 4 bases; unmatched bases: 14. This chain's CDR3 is CASSEISSGGAASDTQYF. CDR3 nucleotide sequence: TGTGCCAGCAGCGAGATTTCTAGCGGGGGGGCCGCGTCAGATACGCAGTATTTT.

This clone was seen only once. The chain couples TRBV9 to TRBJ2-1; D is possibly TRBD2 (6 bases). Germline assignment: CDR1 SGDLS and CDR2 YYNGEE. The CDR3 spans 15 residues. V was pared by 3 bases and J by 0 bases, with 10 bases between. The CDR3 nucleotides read TGTGCCAGCAGCGGTCGGGGGAGCTCCTACAATGAGCAGTTCTTC. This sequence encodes CASSGRGSSYNEQFF.

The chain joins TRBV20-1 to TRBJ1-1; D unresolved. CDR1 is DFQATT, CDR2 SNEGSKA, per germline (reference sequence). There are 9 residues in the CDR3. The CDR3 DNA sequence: TGCAGGGGAATGGGAGGAGCTTTCTTT. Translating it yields CRGMGGAFF.

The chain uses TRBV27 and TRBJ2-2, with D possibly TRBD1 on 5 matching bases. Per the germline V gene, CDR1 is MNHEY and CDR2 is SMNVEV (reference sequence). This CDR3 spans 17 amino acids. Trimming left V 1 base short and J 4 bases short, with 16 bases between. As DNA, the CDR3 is TGTGCCAGCAGTTTATTCCCTACAGGATTGGGCACCGGGGAGCTGTTTTTT. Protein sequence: CASSLFPTGLGTGELFF.